This T cell receptor beta chain comes out of a study of PD-1 blockade in classical Hodgkin lymphoma. Whole-study findings and limits: TCR diversity rose significantly by C4D1 in CD4+ but not CD8+ cells. Baseline diversity resembling that of newly diagnosed patients was seen in complete responders.

Every patient had relapsed following autologous stem cell transplantation, and cohorts differed in brentuximab vedotin exposure. The data were produced by immunoSEQ multiplex PCR, yet TCRdb's version contains in-frame clones alone and is incomplete. The table lists roughly 56,000 clones, 88% of them singletons. The CDR3 loop spans 13 amino acids. After removal of 8 bases from V and 14 bases from J, the junction contained 12 bases not matched to a gene. The germline gives CDR1 SGHDN, CDR2 FVKESK. For this clone: Its antigen is currently unknown.

The starting material was peripheral blood mononuclear cells (PBMCs), obtained before the second cycle of nivolumab. This chain uses TRBV14 with TRBJ2-3, with TRBD2 identical over 11 bases. This clonotype originated in a human donor with classical Hodgkin lymphoma. In DNA, the CDR3 is TGTGCCAGCTCCTTTAGCGGGGGGGCAATGGCGTATTTT. This sequence encodes CASSFSGGAMAYF.